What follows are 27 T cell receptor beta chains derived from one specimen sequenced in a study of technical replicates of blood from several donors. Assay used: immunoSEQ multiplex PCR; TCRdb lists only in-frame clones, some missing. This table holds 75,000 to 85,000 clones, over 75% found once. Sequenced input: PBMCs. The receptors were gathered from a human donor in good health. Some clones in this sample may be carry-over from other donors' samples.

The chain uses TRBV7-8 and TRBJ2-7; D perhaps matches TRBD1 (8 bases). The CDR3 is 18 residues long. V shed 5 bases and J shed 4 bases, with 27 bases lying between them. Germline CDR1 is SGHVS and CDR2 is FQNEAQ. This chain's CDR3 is CASSRDRGRRGGLYEQYF. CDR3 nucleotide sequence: TGTGCCAGCAGCCGTGACAGGGGCCGAAGGGGGGGGTTATACGAGCAGTACTTC.

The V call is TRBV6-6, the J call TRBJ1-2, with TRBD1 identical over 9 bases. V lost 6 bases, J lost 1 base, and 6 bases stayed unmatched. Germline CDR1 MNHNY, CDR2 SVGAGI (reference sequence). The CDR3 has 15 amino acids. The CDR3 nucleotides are TGTGCCAGCAGAGGACAGGGGACTCTTAACTATGGCTACACCTTC. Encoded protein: CASRGQGTLNYGYTF.

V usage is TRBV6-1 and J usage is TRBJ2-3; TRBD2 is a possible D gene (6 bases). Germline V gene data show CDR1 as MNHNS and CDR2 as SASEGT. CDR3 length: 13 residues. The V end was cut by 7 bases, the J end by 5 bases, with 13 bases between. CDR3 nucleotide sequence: TGTGCCAGCACCCAACCGGGGGTAGATACGCAGTATTTT. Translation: CASTQPGVDTQYF.

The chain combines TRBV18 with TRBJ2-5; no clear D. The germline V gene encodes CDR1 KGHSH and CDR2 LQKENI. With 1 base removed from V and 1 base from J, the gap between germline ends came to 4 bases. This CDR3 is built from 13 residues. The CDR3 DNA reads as TGTGCCAGCTCACCACAAGCCCAAGAGACCCAGTACTTC. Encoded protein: CASSPQAQETQYF.

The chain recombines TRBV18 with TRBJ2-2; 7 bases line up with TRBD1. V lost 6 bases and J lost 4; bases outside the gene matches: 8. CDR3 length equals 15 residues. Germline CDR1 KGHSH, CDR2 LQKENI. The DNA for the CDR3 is TGTGCCAGCTCGGCGGACAGGAGAGGCACCGGGGAGCTGTTTTTT. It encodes CASSADRRGTGELFF.

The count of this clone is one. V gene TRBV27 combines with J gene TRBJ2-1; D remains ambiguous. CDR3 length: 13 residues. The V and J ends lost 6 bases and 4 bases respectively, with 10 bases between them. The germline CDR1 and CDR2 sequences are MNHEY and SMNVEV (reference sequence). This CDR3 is CASSFPQYNEQFF. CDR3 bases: TGTGCCAGCAGCTTCCCCCAGTACAATGAGCAGTTCTTC.

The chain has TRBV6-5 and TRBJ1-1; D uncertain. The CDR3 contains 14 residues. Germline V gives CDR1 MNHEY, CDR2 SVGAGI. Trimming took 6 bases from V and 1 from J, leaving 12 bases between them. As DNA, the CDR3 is TGTGCCAGCAGCACCGCCGTCAGGAACACTGAAGCTTTCTTT. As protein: CASSTAVRNTEAFF.

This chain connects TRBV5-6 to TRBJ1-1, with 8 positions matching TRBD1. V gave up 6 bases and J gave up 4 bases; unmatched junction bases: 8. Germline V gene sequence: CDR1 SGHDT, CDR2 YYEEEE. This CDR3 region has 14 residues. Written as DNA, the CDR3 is TGTGCCAGCAACCGCAGGGGGCAAGGCACTGAAGCTTTCTTT. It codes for CASNRRGQGTEAFF.

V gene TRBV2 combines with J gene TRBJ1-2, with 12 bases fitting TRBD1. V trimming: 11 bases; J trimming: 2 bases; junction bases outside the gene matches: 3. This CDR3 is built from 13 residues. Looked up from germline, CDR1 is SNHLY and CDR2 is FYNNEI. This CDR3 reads CAGGQGANYGYTF. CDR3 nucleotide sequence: TGTGCCGGGGGACAGGGGGCCAACTATGGCTACACCTTC.

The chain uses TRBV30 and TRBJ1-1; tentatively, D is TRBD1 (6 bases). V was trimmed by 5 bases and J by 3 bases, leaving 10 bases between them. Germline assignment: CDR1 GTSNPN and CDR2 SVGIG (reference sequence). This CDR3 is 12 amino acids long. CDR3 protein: CAWLRGYTEAFF. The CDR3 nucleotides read TGTGCCTGGCTGAGGGGGTACACTGAAGCTTTCTTT.

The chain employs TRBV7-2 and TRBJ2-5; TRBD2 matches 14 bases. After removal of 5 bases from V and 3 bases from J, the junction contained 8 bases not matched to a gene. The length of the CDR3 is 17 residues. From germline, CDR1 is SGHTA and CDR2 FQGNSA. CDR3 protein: CASSQRTSGRHEETQYF. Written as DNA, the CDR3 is TGTGCCAGCAGCCAACGGACTAGCGGGAGGCATGAAGAGACCCAGTACTTC. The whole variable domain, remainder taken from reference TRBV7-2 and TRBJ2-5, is GAGVSQSPSNKVTEKGKDVELRCDPISGHTALYWYRQSLGQGLEFLIYFQGNSAPDKSGLPSDRFSAERTGGSVSTLTIQRTQQEDSAVYLCASSQRTSGRHEETQYFGPGTRLLVL.

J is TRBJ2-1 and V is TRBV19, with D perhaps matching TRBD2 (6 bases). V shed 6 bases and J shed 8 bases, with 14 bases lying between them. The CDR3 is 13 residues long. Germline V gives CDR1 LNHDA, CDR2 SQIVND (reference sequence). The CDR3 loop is CASRPLSGDEQFF. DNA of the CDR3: TGTGCCAGTAGGCCATTATCGGGGGATGAGCAGTTCTTC.

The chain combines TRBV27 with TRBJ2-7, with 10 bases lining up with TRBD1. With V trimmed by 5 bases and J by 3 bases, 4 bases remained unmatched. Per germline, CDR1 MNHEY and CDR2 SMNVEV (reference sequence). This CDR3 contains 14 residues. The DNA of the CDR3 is TGTGCCAGCAGTCACCGGGACAGGGGCTACGAGCAGTACTTC. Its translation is CASSHRDRGYEQYF.

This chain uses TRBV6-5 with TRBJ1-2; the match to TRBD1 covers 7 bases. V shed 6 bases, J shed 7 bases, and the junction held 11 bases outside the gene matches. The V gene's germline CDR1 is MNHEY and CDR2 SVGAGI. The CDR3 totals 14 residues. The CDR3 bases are TGTGCCAGCAGCCTAACAGGGGCGAGGGGTGGCTACACCTTC. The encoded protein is CASSLTGARGGYTF.

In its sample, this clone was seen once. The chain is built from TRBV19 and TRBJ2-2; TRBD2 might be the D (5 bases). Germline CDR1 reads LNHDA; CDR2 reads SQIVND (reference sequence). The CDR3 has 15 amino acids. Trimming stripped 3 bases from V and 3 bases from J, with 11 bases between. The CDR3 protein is CASSMGGQHTGELFF. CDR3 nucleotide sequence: TGTGCCAGTAGTATGGGCGGGCAGCACACCGGGGAGCTGTTTTTT.

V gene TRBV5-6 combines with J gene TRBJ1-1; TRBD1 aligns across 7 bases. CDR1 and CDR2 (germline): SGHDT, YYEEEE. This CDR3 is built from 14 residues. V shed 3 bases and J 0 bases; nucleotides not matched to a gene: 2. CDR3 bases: TGTGCCAGCAGCTCCGGACAGGTGAACACTGAAGCTTTCTTT. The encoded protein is CASSSGQVNTEAFF.

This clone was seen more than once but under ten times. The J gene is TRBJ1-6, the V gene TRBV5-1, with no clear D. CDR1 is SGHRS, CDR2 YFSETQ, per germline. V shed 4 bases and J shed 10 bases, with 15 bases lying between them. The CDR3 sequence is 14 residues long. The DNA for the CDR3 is TGCGCCAGCAGCCTGGGAGGCAACCACTCACCCCTCCACTTT. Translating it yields CASSLGGNHSPLHF.

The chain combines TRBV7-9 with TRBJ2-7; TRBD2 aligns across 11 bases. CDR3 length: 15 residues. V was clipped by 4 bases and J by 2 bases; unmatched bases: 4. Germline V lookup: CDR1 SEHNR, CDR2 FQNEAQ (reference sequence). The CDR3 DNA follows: TGTGCCAGCAGCTCGGGACTAGCGGAACCCTACGAGCAGTACTTC. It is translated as CASSSGLAEPYEQYF. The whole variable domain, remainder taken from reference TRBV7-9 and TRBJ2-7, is DTGVSQNPRHKITKRGQNVTFRCDPISEHNRLYWYRQTLGQGPEFLTYFQNEAQLEKSRLLSDRFSAERPKGSFSTLEIQRTEQGDSAMYLCASSSGLAEPYEQYFGPGTRLTVT.

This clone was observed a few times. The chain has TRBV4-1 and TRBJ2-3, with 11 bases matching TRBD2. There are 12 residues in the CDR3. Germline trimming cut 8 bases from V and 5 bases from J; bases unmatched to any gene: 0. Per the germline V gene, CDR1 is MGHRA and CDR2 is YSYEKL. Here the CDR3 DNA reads TGCGCCAGCGGACTAGCGGGAGATACGCAGTATTTT. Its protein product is CASGLAGDTQYF.

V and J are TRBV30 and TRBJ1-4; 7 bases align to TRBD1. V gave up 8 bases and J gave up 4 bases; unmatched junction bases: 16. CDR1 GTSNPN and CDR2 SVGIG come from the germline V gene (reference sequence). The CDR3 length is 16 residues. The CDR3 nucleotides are TGTGCCCAAGTGGCAAGGGGGCGAGGGGGTAATGAAAAACTGTTTTTT. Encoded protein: CAQVARGRGGNEKLFF.

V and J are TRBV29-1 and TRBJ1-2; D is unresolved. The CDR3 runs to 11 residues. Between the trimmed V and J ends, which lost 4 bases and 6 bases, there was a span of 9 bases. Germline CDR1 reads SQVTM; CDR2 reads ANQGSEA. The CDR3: CSVASQDGYTF. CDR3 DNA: TGCAGCGTTGCGAGCCAGGATGGCTACACCTTC.

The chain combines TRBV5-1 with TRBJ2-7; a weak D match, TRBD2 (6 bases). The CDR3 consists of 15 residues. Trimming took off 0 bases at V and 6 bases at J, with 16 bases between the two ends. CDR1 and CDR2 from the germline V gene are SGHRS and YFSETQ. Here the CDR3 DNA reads TGCGCCAGCAGCTTGGGATGGGGGACTTCCCTCGAGCAGTACTTC. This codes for CASSLGWGTSLEQYF.

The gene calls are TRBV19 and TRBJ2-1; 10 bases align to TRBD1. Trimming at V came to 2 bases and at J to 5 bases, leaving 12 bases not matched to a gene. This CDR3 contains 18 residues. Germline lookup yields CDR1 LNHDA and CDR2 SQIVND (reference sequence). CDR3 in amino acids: CASSINLDRGFYDNEQFF. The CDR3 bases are TGTGCCAGTAGTATAAACCTGGACAGGGGGTTTTACGACAATGAGCAGTTCTTC.

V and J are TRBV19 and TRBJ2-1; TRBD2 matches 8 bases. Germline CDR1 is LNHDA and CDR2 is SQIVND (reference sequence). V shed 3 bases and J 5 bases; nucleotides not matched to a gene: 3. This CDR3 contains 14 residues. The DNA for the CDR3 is TGTGCCAGTAGTATCAGCGGGAGCGACAATGAGCAGTTCTTC. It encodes CASSISGSDNEQFF.

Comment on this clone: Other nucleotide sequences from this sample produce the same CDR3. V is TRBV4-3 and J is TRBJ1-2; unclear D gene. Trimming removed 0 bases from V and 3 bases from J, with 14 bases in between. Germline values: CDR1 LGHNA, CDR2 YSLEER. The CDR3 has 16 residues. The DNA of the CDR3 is TGCGCCAGCAGCCAAGATTTGGCAGGAGGCGACTATGGCTACACCTTC. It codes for CASSQDLAGGDYGYTF.

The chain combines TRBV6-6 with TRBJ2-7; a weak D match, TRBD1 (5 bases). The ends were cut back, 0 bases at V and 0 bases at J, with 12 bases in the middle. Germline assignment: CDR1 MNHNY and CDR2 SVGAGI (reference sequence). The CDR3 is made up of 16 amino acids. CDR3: CASSYSRGQLSYEQYF. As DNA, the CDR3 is TGTGCCAGCAGTTACTCGAGAGGACAACTCTCCTACGAGCAGTACTTC.

CDR3 in DNA: TGTGCCAGCAGCGGAGGGGGAGGGGGATTAGAGACCCAGTACTTC. Its translation is CASSGGGGGLETQYF. The chain links TRBV9 to TRBJ2-5, with D perhaps TRBD2 (7 bases). CDR3 size: 15 residues. Trimming stripped 3 bases from V and 4 bases from J, with 16 bases between. Looked up from germline, CDR1 is SGDLS and CDR2 is YYNGEE.